The subject of this entry is one T cell receptor (beta chain). Its cognate antigen is unknown. This entry comes from a study of CD8+CD57+ T cells in acquired aplastic anemia. The wider study: Each DNA sample taken from sorted CD4+ and CD8+ cells came to 2.5 to 4 ug on average. CD4+ cell libraries from healthy donors averaged about 11 million reads.

This CDR3 contains 14 residues. The V end was cut by 0 bases, the J end by 2 bases, with 7 bases between. CDR3 and TCR beta VDJ profiling relied on a genomic DNA template. MiXCR, applied by TCRdb to the reads, yields one record per CDR3 protein. The sample holds about 42,000 distinct CDR3 sequences, 65% to 70% seen once. General observations from the study: It was found that twenty-nine CD8+ CDR3 sequences were shared between patients and controls. Significant differences in CD8+ Simpson's diversity were not observed between patients and controls.

This receptor was identified in a human donor in good health, serving as a control. This chain joins TRBV12-3 or TRBV12-4 and TRBJ1-2; unclear D gene. The material sequenced was sorted CD4+, CD8+, or CD8+CD57+ T cells (not recorded which) from PBMCs. DNA for the CDR3: TGTGCCAGCAGTTTAGCGCGGGTGAACTATGGCTACACCTTC. Amino acids: CASSLARVNYGYTF.